The clone carrying this TCR beta chain was observed at least ten times. Trimming cost V 8 bases and J 3 bases, with 13 bases left between them. The CDR3 sequence is 14 residues long. Germline-derived CDR1 and CDR2 are ENHRY and SYGVKD. TCRdb analysed the RT-PCR reads with MiXCR anew, one entry per CDR3 protein. Here the sample spans fewer than 800,000 distinct CDR3 sequences, 12% to 15% being singletons. The origin of this receptor is a female donor in good health, serving as a healthy control. The V and J genes are TRBV10-3 and TRBJ2-2; the D is unclear. The sample was memory CD4+ T cells from blood. The CDR3 loop is CAISENSYTGELFF. CDR3 in DNA: TGTGCCATCTCTGAAAACAGTTACACCGGGGAGCTGTTTTTT.